The subject of this entry is one T cell receptor beta chain. What it binds is not known. The data originate from a study of T cell responses to AZD1222 COVID-19 vaccine. Study-wide results and limits: The donor group comprised mostly white British people and more females; the analysis possibly underestimated clonal diversity.

The repertoire was sequenced with immunoSEQ multiplex PCR; TCRdb's copy has only in-frame clones and lacks some. The sample has approximately 80,000 clones, 80% to 90% seen once. The V end lost 5 bases, the J end lost 7 bases, and 17 bases lay between the germline ends. Per the germline V gene, CDR1 is MNHEY and CDR2 is SVGEGT. CDR3 length equals 14 residues. The chain recombines TRBV6-2 or TRBV6-3 with TRBJ2-5, with D uncertain. This receptor was obtained from an adult who received the AZD1222 COVID-19 vaccine. The sequencing here drew on peripheral blood, taken 28 days after the second AZD1222 dose. The CDR3 DNA sequence: TGTGCCAGCAGTCGGACCGATCGCGGCGGGACCCAGTACTTC. This sequence encodes CASSRTDRGGTQYF.